These 28 T cell receptor beta chains originate from one sample sequenced in a study of T cell repertoires in cytomegalovirus infection. One entry per CDR3 protein, called by TCRdb with MiXCR from the reads. The sample has 740,000 or so distinct CDR3 sequences, about a third seen once. Source material: PBMCs. The source of these receptors is a human donor in good health (CMV status not recorded). Some clones in this sample may be carry-over from other donors' samples.

Points on this clonotype: As the CDR3 is not closed by the conserved phenylalanine or tryptophan, this likely results from a read error. The J gene is TRBJ2-7, the V gene TRBV7-9; D unresolved. The germline V gene has CDR1 SEHNR and CDR2 FQNEAQ (reference sequence). CDR3 length: 13 amino acids. The V and J ends lost 5 bases and 2 bases respectively, with 10 bases between them. CDR3 residues: CASSLGRTYEQYC. Here the CDR3 DNA reads TGTGCCAGCAGCCTAGGCAGGACCTACGAGCAGTACTGC.

This clonotype is a singleton in its sample. The CDR3 sequence: CASKGGYSNQPQHF. CDR3 DNA sequence: TGTGCCAGTAAGGGGGGGTATAGCAATCAGCCCCAGCATTTT. This rearrangement joins TRBV19 to TRBJ1-5; D is possibly TRBD1 (6 bases). V was trimmed by 7 bases and J by 0 bases, leaving 10 bases between them. CDR1 is LNHDA and CDR2 is SQIVND in the germline V gene (reference sequence). This CDR3 region has 14 residues.

CDR3 loop: CAISEGMLQGALYGYTF. The CDR3 DNA follows: TGTGCCATCAGTGAAGGTATGCTACAGGGAGCTCTCTATGGCTACACCTTC. The chain uses TRBV10-3 and TRBJ1-2; possible D gene TRBD1, 6 bases. The germline V gene has CDR1 ENHRY and CDR2 SYGVKD. The CDR3 extends over 17 amino acids. With 3 bases removed from V and 4 bases from J, the gap between germline ends came to 21 bases.

This clonotype showed up just once. This sequence joins TRBV7-6 and TRBJ2-3; D could derive from TRBD1 or TRBD2 (7 bases each). V was clipped by 5 bases and J by 2 bases, with 14 bases between them. This CDR3 contains 15 residues. Germline CDR1 is SGHVS and CDR2 is FNYEAQ. This CDR3 is CASSPRGGHTDTQYF. In nucleotides, the CDR3 is TGTGCCAGCAGCCCCAGGGGGGGACACACAGATACGCAGTATTTT.

Concerning this clonotype itself: A much larger clone lies one base from this, so it may be a read error. V is TRBV7-2 and J is TRBJ2-4; D perhaps matches TRBD1 (5 bases). The CDR3 is 13 amino acids. Per the germline V gene, CDR1 is SGHTA and CDR2 is FQGNSA. V gave up 5 bases and J gave up 12 bases, with 17 bases separating them. In DNA form, the CDR3 reads TGTGCCAGCAGCCCCGAAGGGGTCGGCAGTCAGTACTTC. Translating it yields CASSPEGVGSQYF.

This clonotype appeared a few times. This chain connects TRBV7-6 to TRBJ2-1, with D uncertain. V gave up 3 bases and J gave up 8 bases, with 5 bases separating them. Germline CDR1 and CDR2: SGHVS and FNYEAQ. The CDR3 is made up of 11 amino acids. The CDR3: CASSFDHEQFF. In DNA, the CDR3 is TGTGCCAGCAGCTTCGATCATGAGCAGTTCTTC.

The gene calls are TRBV27 and TRBJ1-2, with no clear D. Per the germline V gene, CDR1 is MNHEY and CDR2 is SMNVEV (reference sequence). The V end was cut by 0 bases, the J end by 4 bases, with 9 bases between. This CDR3 comprises 14 residues. The CDR3 loop reads CASSLSVGIYGYTF. The CDR3 DNA reads as TGTGCCAGCAGTTTATCGGTGGGGATCTATGGCTACACCTTC.

This clonotype has just one count. This chain uses TRBV6-6 with TRBJ1-6; 7 bases agree with TRBD1. V was pared by 6 bases and J by 5 bases, with 4 bases of the junction left unmatched. There are 14 residues in the CDR3. The germline V gene has CDR1 MNHNY and CDR2 SVGAGI (reference sequence). DNA of the CDR3: TGTGCCAGCAGAAAGGGACAGAATAATTCACCCCTCCACTTT. Translated, it gives CASRKGQNNSPLHF.

This clonotype was detected ten times or more. The V call is TRBV12-3 or TRBV12-4, the J call TRBJ1-3; D is perhaps TRBD1 (5 bases). V lost 3 bases and J 2 bases, leaving 11 bases between the germline ends. There are 15 residues in the CDR3. This CDR3 is CASSFHRQTGNTIYF. CDR3 sequence (DNA): TGTGCCAGCAGTTTTCACCGACAGACTGGAAACACCATATATTTT.

The chain couples TRBV29-1 to TRBJ2-1, with TRBD2 identical over 8 bases. This CDR3 comprises 14 residues. In germline, CDR1 is SQVTM, CDR2 ANQGSEA. This CDR3 is CTFVGGRIENEQFF. The CDR3 nucleotides read TGCACCTTTGTGGGCGGGAGGATAGAGAATGAGCAGTTCTTC.

This clonotype was picked up a small number of times. The chain employs TRBV27 and TRBJ1-4; no definite D call. With 6 bases removed from V and 5 bases from J, the gap between germline ends came to 16 bases. The germline gives CDR1 MNHEY, CDR2 SMNVEV (reference sequence). The CDR3 length is 15 residues. Here the CDR3 reads CASSRGGPGNEKLFF. The CDR3 DNA is TGTGCCAGCAGCCGAGGCGGGCCGGGAAATGAAAAACTGTTTTTT.

The chain links TRBV7-9 to TRBJ1-4; unclear D gene. V lost 4 bases, J lost 0 bases, and 12 bases lay in between. Germline V gene lookup returns CDR1 SEHNR and CDR2 FQNEAQ (reference sequence). This CDR3 comprises 16 residues. CDR3 residues: CASSSPEVATNEKLFF. CDR3 sequence (DNA): TGTGCCAGCAGCTCCCCCGAGGTTGCAACTAATGAAAAACTGTTTTTT.

V is TRBV28 and J is TRBJ2-2; 14 bases align to TRBD2. The CDR3 covers 19 residues. Germline loops: CDR1 MDHEN, CDR2 SYDVKM. V lost 5 bases and J lost 5; bases outside the gene matches: 13. DNA of the CDR3: TGTGCCAGCAGTCTCCTTGGACTAGCGGGAGGTCTTGAAACCGGGGAGCTGTTTTTT. It translates to CASSLLGLAGGLETGELFF.

A few counts support this clonotype. The V call is TRBV20-1, the J call TRBJ1-1; possible D gene TRBD1, 6 bases. Trimming cost V 3 bases and J 8 bases, with 13 bases left between them. The CDR3 length is 12 residues. The germline CDR1 and CDR2 sequences are DFQATT and SNEGSKA (reference sequence). The CDR3 sequence is CSASVQGSEAFF. The CDR3 nucleotides are TGCAGTGCTAGTGTACAGGGTTCAGAAGCTTTCTTT.

The genes are TRBV6-8 and TRBJ2-3, with D tentatively TRBD1 or TRBD2 (6 bases each). Between the trimmed V and J ends, which lost 1 base and 0 bases, there was a span of 11 bases. Looked up from germline, CDR1 is MNHGY and CDR2 is SAAAGT. CDR3 length equals 16 residues. The CDR3 sequence: CASSYLGGGSTDTQYF. Here the CDR3 DNA reads TGTGCCAGCAGTTACTTGGGGGGCGGCAGCACAGATACGCAGTATTTT.

The sample holds one count of this clonotype. The rearrangement joins TRBV4-3 to TRBJ2-5; 11 bases line up with TRBD2. Germline-derived CDR1 and CDR2 are LGHNA and YSLEER. CDR3 length: 15 amino acids. V shed 6 bases, J shed 5 bases, and the junction held 8 bases outside the gene matches. CDR3 in amino acids: CASSLLAGGLETQYF. CDR3 nucleotide sequence: TGCGCCAGCAGTCTCTTAGCGGGGGGGCTTGAGACCCAGTACTTC.

This clonotype has just a few counts. The CDR3 coding sequence is TGTGCCAGCGGATTGGGATCCGGCCAGCCCCAGCATTTT. It translates to CASGLGSGQPQHF. The chain carries TRBV7-8 and TRBJ1-5; D gene unclear. Trimming stripped 8 bases from V and 7 bases from J, with 15 bases between. CDR1 is SGHVS, CDR2 FQNEAQ, per germline. This CDR3 spans 13 amino acids. The entire variable domain, with the rest obtained from reference TRBV7-8 and TRBJ1-5, is as follows: GAGVSQSPRYKVAKRGQDVALRCDPISGHVSLFWYQQALGQGPEFLTYFQNEAQLDKSGLPSDRFFAERPEGSVSTLKIQRTQQEDSAVYLCASGLGSGQPQHFGDGTRLSIL.

This clonotype was counted once. The chain recombines TRBV7-4 with TRBJ1-1; D not resolved. V lost 10 bases to trimming and J lost 0 bases, with 18 bases between them. CDR3 length: 15 amino acids. Germline CDR1 and CDR2: SGHVT and SQSDAQ. The CDR3 region is CATARGVAVNTEAFF. The DNA for the CDR3 is TGTGCCACAGCTCGGGGTGTCGCGGTGAACACTGAAGCTTTCTTT.

This clonotype has a handful of counts. The CDR3 protein is CASSPPKGLRETQYF. The CDR3 region has the DNA TGTGCCAGCAGCCCCCCTAAGGGACTACGGGAGACCCAGTACTTC. V gene TRBV7-8 combines with J gene TRBJ2-5, with 7 positions matching TRBD2. The CDR3 totals 15 residues. Germline loops: CDR1 SGHVS, CDR2 FQNEAQ. Trimming at V came to 5 bases and at J to 5 bases, leaving 11 bases not matched to a gene.

The rearrangement uses TRBV5-5 and TRBJ1-2; D not certain. The germline V gene has CDR1 SGHKS and CDR2 YYEKEE (reference sequence). The CDR3 extends over 13 amino acids. V lost 1 base and J lost 10, with 14 bases in between. The CDR3 loop is CASSLFVATNYTF. The DNA for the CDR3 is TGTGCCAGCAGCTTGTTCGTAGCTACAAACTACACCTTC. Drawing the rest from reference TRBV5-5 and TRBJ1-2, the complete variable domain is DAGVTQSPTHLIKTRGQQVTLRCSPISGHKSVSWYQQVLGQGPQFIFQYYEKEERGRGNFPDRFSARQFPNYSSELNVNALLLGDSALYLCASSLFVATNYTFGSGTRLTVV.

Of note for this clonotype: Mismatch with germline at one junction end may stem from a read error. The chain has TRBV7-2 and TRBJ1-6, with D uncertain. Germline V lookup: CDR1 SGHTA, CDR2 FQGNSA. The CDR3 has 16 residues. The CDR3 nucleotides read TGTGCCAGCAGCTTAGGAGTTAGCTCCTATAATTCACCCCACCACTTT. It encodes CASSLGVSSYNSPHHF. Full variable domain (outside the CDR3, taken from reference TRBV7-2 and TRBJ1-6): GAGVSQSPSNKVTEKGKDVELRCDPISGHTALYWYRQSLGQGLEFLIYFQGNSAPDKSGLPSDRFSAERTGGSVSTLTIQRTQQEDSAVYLCASSLGVSSYNSPHHFGNGTRLTVT.

This clonotype came up many times. The chain couples TRBV11-2 to TRBJ1-2, with TRBD1 as a possible D gene (5 bases). This CDR3 contains 14 residues. V lost 0 bases to trimming and J lost 4 bases, with 9 bases between them. Germline CDR1 and CDR2: SGHAT and FQNNGV. The CDR3 region is CASSLDRQGYGYTF. In DNA, the CDR3 is TGTGCCAGCAGCTTAGATCGGCAGGGCTATGGCTACACCTTC.

This sequence joins TRBV10-3 and TRBJ2-3; D unresolved. Germline V gives CDR1 ENHRY, CDR2 SYGVKD. Trimming shortened V by 8 bases and J by 2 bases, and 5 bases separated the two germline ends. There are 11 residues in the CDR3. In DNA, the CDR3 is TGTGCCATCGCCAACACAGATACGCAGTATTTT. Its translation is CAIANTDTQYF.

The sample holds many counts of this clonotype. The chain joins TRBV7-2 to TRBJ1-2; 9 bases fit TRBD1. Germline CDR1 is SGHTA and CDR2 is FQGNSA. The CDR3 totals 14 residues. V was clipped by 5 bases and J by 8 bases; unmatched bases: 9. The CDR3 DNA reads as TGTGCCAGCAGCCCCGGGACAGGGTCCGGGGGCTACACCTTC. It encodes CASSPGTGSGGYTF.

The chain has TRBV5-6 and TRBJ1-2; 7 bases line up with TRBD1. Germline CDR1 is SGHDT and CDR2 is YYEEEE. With V trimmed by 4 bases and J by 8 bases, 8 bases remained unmatched. This CDR3 region has 13 residues. CDR3 DNA sequence: TGTGCCAGCAGCCGAATAGGACAGGCAGGCTACACCTTC. This translates into CASSRIGQAGYTF.

This clonotype was counted only a few times. The V and J genes are TRBV5-3 and TRBJ1-4; 9 bases match TRBD1. TRBV5-3 is identified as an open reading frame with a role that is uncertain. CDR3 length: 13 residues. The trim removed 8 bases at V and 7 bases at J, leaving 6 bases unmatched. The CDR3 sequence: CASSRTGAEKLFF. In DNA form, the CDR3 reads TGTGCCAGCAGCCGGACAGGGGCTGAAAAACTGTTTTTT.

This chain links TRBV6-2 or TRBV6-3 with TRBJ1-2; 7 nucleotides align to TRBD1. The germline gives CDR1 MNHEY, CDR2 SVGEGT. The CDR3 consists of 18 residues. The junction had 12 bases not matched to a gene; V was cut back by 2 bases and J by 0 bases. The CDR3 spells CASSYGTATGTTNYGYTF. The DNA for the CDR3 is TGTGCCAGCAGTTACGGGACAGCCACTGGGACTACTAACTATGGCTACACCTTC.

Only a few counts were recorded for this clonotype. This chain uses TRBV5-1 with TRBJ2-3; 7 positions agree with TRBD1. V was clipped by 0 bases and J by 4 bases; unmatched bases: 5. The CDR3 spans 15 residues. Germline values: CDR1 SGHRS, CDR2 YFSETQ. The CDR3 reads CASSLAVGQSDTQYF. CDR3 DNA: TGCGCCAGCAGCTTGGCGGTGGGACAGTCAGATACGCAGTATTTT.